A single sample is the source of the 31 T cell receptor beta chains below, sequenced in a study of CD8 T cells in ankylosing spondylitis. TCRdb processed the 5' RACE reads anew with MiXCR; each CDR3 protein has one entry. In the table there are a few hundred thousand distinct CDR3 sequences, 15% to 20% of which are singletons. Sample: blood, either unsorted or a sorted T cell fraction (not recorded which). Every receptor here comes from a male donor with ankylosing spondylitis or in good health (not recorded which).

As concerns this clonotype: A much larger clone is a single base away; this may be a read error. The V and J genes are TRBV27 and TRBJ2-7; D is perhaps TRBD1 (5 bases). The CDR3 consists of 12 residues. The germline gives CDR1 MNHEY, CDR2 SMNVEV (reference sequence). The V and J ends lost 6 bases and 6 bases respectively, with 12 bases between them. Here the CDR3 reads CASRPTGLEQYF. CDR3 nucleotide sequence: TGTGCCAGCAGGCCTACAGGCCTCGAGCAGTACTTC.

The chain has TRBV5-1 and TRBJ2-3; 11 nucleotides align to TRBD1. CDR1 is SGHRS and CDR2 is YFSETQ in the germline V gene. V was clipped by 4 bases and J by 6 bases; unmatched bases: 7. This CDR3 contains 15 residues. This CDR3 reads CASSLWTGGGDTQYF. The CDR3 DNA reads TGCGCCAGCAGCCTCTGGACAGGGGGCGGCGATACGCAGTATTTT.

This clonotype appeared a few times. This sequence joins TRBV5-1 and TRBJ2-1; 8 positions agree with TRBD2. V lost 5 bases, J lost 3 bases, and 4 bases stayed unmatched. Germline V CDR1 and CDR2: SGHRS, YFSETQ. CDR3 length: 14 residues. The DNA of the CDR3 is TGCGCCAGCAGAAACCTAGCGGGCTACAATGAGCAGTTCTTC. The encoded protein is CASRNLAGYNEQFF.

This clonotype has just a few counts. The CDR3 spells CASSPGRGAGSYEQYF. As DNA, the CDR3 is TGTGCCAGCAGTCCAGGGCGCGGAGCGGGGTCCTACGAGCAGTACTTC. This chain connects TRBV28 to TRBJ2-7, with 7 bases fitting TRBD2. CDR3 size: 16 residues. V lost 5 bases to trimming and J lost 1 base; unmatched junction nucleotides: 11. Germline CDR1 and CDR2: MDHEN and SYDVKM.

This clonotype was seen at least ten times. CDR3 protein: CASSDGSYGYTF. CDR3 sequence (DNA): TGCGCCAGCAGTGACGGAAGCTATGGCTACACCTTC. This chain links TRBV10-1 with TRBJ1-2; no reliable D call. The V end was cut by 3 bases, the J end by 4 bases, with 6 bases between. Germline V gives CDR1 WNHNN, CDR2 SYGVQD (reference sequence). CDR3 length: 12 residues.

This rearrangement joins TRBV12-3 or TRBV12-4 to TRBJ2-2; TRBD1 or TRBD2 may be the D gene (5 bases each). The CDR3 totals 14 residues. Trimming pared 5 bases from V and 7 bases from J, leaving 14 bases between. CDR3 nucleotides: TGTGCCAGCAGTGCCGGGGCTGAAGACGGGGAGCTGTTTTTT. It codes for CASSAGAEDGELFF.

The sample holds a few counts of this clonotype. The chain recombines TRBV27 with TRBJ1-5; D ambiguous. V was cut by 1 base and J by 5 bases, with 9 bases left in between. Germline V gives CDR1 MNHEY, CDR2 SMNVEV (reference sequence). CDR3 size: 14 residues. This chain's CDR3 is CASSLYGFYQPQHF. CDR3 bases: TGTGCCAGCAGTTTATACGGGTTTTATCAGCCCCAGCATTTT.

This clonotype was counted only a few times. The chain couples TRBV20-1 to TRBJ2-3; D gene ambiguous. This CDR3 is 11 amino acids long. Looked up from germline, CDR1 is DFQATT and CDR2 is SNEGSKA (reference sequence). CDR3 in amino acids: CSVESGDTQYF. The CDR3 DNA reads as TGCAGCGTAGAGTCTGGAGATACGCAGTATTTT.

This clonotype was seen only a few times. The chain recombines TRBV7-2 with TRBJ2-1; D might be TRBD2 (5 bases). From germline, CDR1 is SGHTA and CDR2 FQGNSA. Trimming stripped 3 bases from V and 5 bases from J, with 14 bases between. The CDR3 consists of 15 residues. The CDR3 reads CASSFGIAGNNEQFF. The CDR3 nucleotides are TGTGCCAGCAGCTTCGGGATAGCTGGAAACAATGAGCAGTTCTTC.

V usage is TRBV3-1 and J usage is TRBJ1-2; no firm D call. Trimming removed 1 base from V and 9 bases from J, with 15 bases in between. Germline CDR1 is LGHDT and CDR2 is YNNKEL (reference sequence). The CDR3 consists of 14 residues. In DNA form, the CDR3 reads TGTGCCAGCAGCCAAGCCGACGCGGAGTATAGCTACACCTTC. Protein: CASSQADAEYSYTF.

The sample holds a few counts of this clonotype. The chain couples TRBV5-1 to TRBJ2-7; no reliable D call. Germline assignment: CDR1 SGHRS and CDR2 YFSETQ. The CDR3 runs 16 residues. V lost 1 base and J 2 bases, leaving 16 bases between the germline ends. CDR3 coding DNA: TGCGCCAGCAGCTTGTTCCCAAAGTCGCAGGCCTACGAGCAGTACTTC. Protein product: CASSLFPKSQAYEQYF.

This clonotype has just a few counts. The J gene is TRBJ2-7, the V gene TRBV7-8, with 9 nucleotides matching TRBD1. The CDR3 has 14 residues. With 4 bases clipped from V and 7 bases from J, the junction kept 8 bases outside the gene matches. Germline V gene data show CDR1 as SGHVS and CDR2 as FQNEAQ. The CDR3 sequence: CASSWDREIVEQYF. DNA for the CDR3: TGTGCCAGCAGCTGGGACAGGGAAATTGTAGAGCAGTACTTC.

This clonotype has just a few counts. This sequence joins TRBV6-5 and TRBJ2-3; TRBD2 aligns across 9 bases. The CDR3 extends over 15 amino acids. After removal of 4 bases from V and 4 bases from J, the junction contained 6 bases not matched to a gene. Germline V CDR1 and CDR2: MNHEY, SVGAGI. The CDR3 region has the DNA TGTGCCAGCAGTTTAGCGGGAGTTAGCGCAGATACGCAGTATTTT. Its protein is CASSLAGVSADTQYF.

The CDR3 spells CSVEVVRQANYGYTF. The CDR3, as DNA: TGCAGCGTTGAAGTAGTGAGGCAAGCAAACTATGGCTACACCTTC. V gene TRBV29-1 combines with J gene TRBJ1-2; D uncertain. V shed 1 base and J shed 2 bases, with 14 bases lying between them. This CDR3 region has 15 residues. The V gene's germline CDR1 is SQVTM and CDR2 ANQGSEA. Combining the CDR3 with reference TRBV29-1 and TRBJ1-2 gives the whole variable domain SAVISQKPSRDICQRGTSLTIQCQVDSQVTMMFWYRQQPGQSLTLIATANQGSEATYESGFVIDKFPISRPNLTFSTLTVSNMSPEDSSIYLCSVEVVRQANYGYTFGSGTRLTVV.

J is TRBJ2-7 and V is TRBV20-1; 8 nucleotides align to TRBD1. Germline trimming cut 5 bases from V and 2 bases from J; bases unmatched to any gene: 11. The CDR3 is 15 amino acids. Germline V CDR1 and CDR2: DFQATT, SNEGSKA (reference sequence). The CDR3 here is CSAHYSGQGTYEQYF. Written as DNA, the CDR3 is TGCAGTGCTCACTATTCAGGACAGGGAACCTACGAGCAGTACTTC.

The chain joins TRBV10-3 to TRBJ2-3; D remains ambiguous. This CDR3 has 13 amino acids. V lost 2 bases, J lost 6 bases, and 9 bases lay in between. CDR1 and CDR2 from the germline V gene are ENHRY and SYGVKD. CDR3 sequence reads: CAISEVPGDTQYF. The DNA of the CDR3 is TGTGCCATCAGTGAGGTCCCAGGTGATACGCAGTATTTT.

The chain joins TRBV4-1 to TRBJ2-1; 11 nucleotides align to TRBD2. This CDR3 region has 16 residues. Germline V gene lookup returns CDR1 MGHRA and CDR2 YSYEKL. Trimming removed 0 bases from V and 7 bases from J; junction bases left unmatched: 5. CDR3 loop: CASSQEDTSGSNEQFF. CDR3 nucleotides: TGCGCCAGCAGCCAAGAGGACACTAGCGGGAGTAATGAGCAGTTCTTC.

In this sample, this clonotype turned up a few times. V and J are TRBV7-8 and TRBJ2-7; D ambiguous. With 5 bases removed from V and 1 base from J, the gap between germline ends came to 12 bases. Germline CDR1 is SGHVS and CDR2 is FQNEAQ. This CDR3 region has 14 residues. The CDR3 DNA reads as TGTGCCAGCAGCCCCCGGGCATCGTCCTACGAGCAGTACTTC. Its protein is CASSPRASSYEQYF.

This chain links TRBV29-1 with TRBJ1-5; D remains unclear. V was trimmed by 4 bases and J by 0 bases, leaving 7 bases between them. Germline CDR1 and CDR2: SQVTM and ANQGSEA. The CDR3 is 13 residues long. The CDR3 DNA reads as TGCAGCGTTGTTCCGGATAGCAATCAGCCCCAGCATTTT. Translated, it gives CSVVPDSNQPQHF.

This clonotype turned up a few times. This sequence joins TRBV10-3 and TRBJ2-3, with TRBD2 matching over 8 bases. This CDR3 has 17 residues. With V trimmed by 2 bases and J by 2 bases, 9 bases remained unmatched. Germline V gene sequence: CDR1 ENHRY, CDR2 SYGVKD. CDR3 in amino acids: CAISEVREVGLTDTQYF. The CDR3 nucleotides read TGTGCCATCAGTGAGGTGCGGGAGGTGGGACTCACAGATACGCAGTATTTT.

The genes are TRBV20-1 and TRBJ2-1; tentatively, D is TRBD1 or TRBD2 (5 bases each). This CDR3 region has 11 residues. Germline lookup yields CDR1 DFQATT and CDR2 SNEGSKA (reference sequence). V gave up 3 bases and J gave up 9 bases, with 9 bases separating them. The CDR3 loop is CSASGTSEQFF. DNA of the CDR3: TGCAGTGCTAGCGGGACGAGTGAGCAGTTCTTC.

This clonotype came up once. The chain carries TRBV7-9 and TRBJ2-1; D call uncertain. Germline V gene lookup returns CDR1 SEHNR and CDR2 FQNEAQ (reference sequence). Trimming stripped 1 base from V and 8 bases from J, with 15 bases between. There are 15 residues in the CDR3. CDR3: CASSLGGLGLDEQFF. CDR3 DNA: TGTGCCAGCAGCTTAGGTGGGCTGGGCCTCGATGAGCAGTTCTTC.

A few counts support this clonotype. The chain employs TRBV12-3 or TRBV12-4 and TRBJ2-3, with D tentatively TRBD2 (5 bases). V was pared by 3 bases and J by 4 bases, with 14 bases between. This CDR3 contains 15 residues. CDR3 loop: CASSLLRERADTQYF. The CDR3 coding sequence is TGTGCCAGCAGTTTGTTACGGGAACGCGCAGATACGCAGTATTTT.

The J gene is TRBJ2-1, the V gene TRBV20-1; 7 bases align to TRBD2. Trimming removed 1 base from V and 1 base from J; junction bases left unmatched: 10. Germline CDR1 reads DFQATT; CDR2 reads SNEGSKA (reference sequence). There are 17 residues in the CDR3. The CDR3 spells CSARAPYAGVSYNEQFF. In nucleotides, the CDR3 is TGCAGTGCTAGAGCCCCTTACGCGGGAGTTTCCTACAATGAGCAGTTCTTC.

The chain has TRBV5-1 and TRBJ2-2; D unresolved. V was shortened by 0 bases and J by 0 bases, with 12 bases between the two germline ends. Germline assignment: CDR1 SGHRS and CDR2 YFSETQ. CDR3 length: 17 amino acids. The CDR3 loop is CASSLDSTAPNTGELFF. CDR3 nucleotides: TGCGCCAGCAGCTTGGATTCGACTGCTCCGAACACCGGGGAGCTGTTTTTT.

This clonotype was recorded a few times. The chain joins TRBV2 to TRBJ2-3, with D tentatively TRBD2 (5 bases). Germline-derived CDR1 and CDR2 are SNHLY and FYNNEI. The CDR3 is 14 amino acids. V was cut by 8 bases and J by 2 bases, with 14 bases left in between. CDR3 sequence: CASEGWSTTDTQYF. CDR3 nucleotide sequence: TGTGCCAGCGAGGGTTGGAGTACCACAGATACGCAGTATTTT.

This clonotype was detected a few times. The CDR3 region has the DNA TGTGCCAGCACGGAGACAGGGAAAGAGACCCAGTACTTC. Amino acid sequence: CASTETGKETQYF. This rearrangement joins TRBV6-1 to TRBJ2-5; the match to TRBD1 covers 7 bases. This CDR3 is 13 amino acids long. The trim removed 7 bases at V and 3 bases at J, leaving 5 bases unmatched. The germline gives CDR1 MNHNS, CDR2 SASEGT.

This clonotype was found a few times. The chain has TRBV11-2 and TRBJ2-7, with a possible D match to TRBD2 (7 bases). V was pared by 5 bases and J by 5 bases, with 19 bases between. The CDR3 is 15 amino acids. Germline V gives CDR1 SGHAT, CDR2 FQNNGV. The CDR3: CASSLARGAIHEQYF. The DNA for the CDR3 is TGTGCCAGCAGCCTAGCCCGGGGGGCCATCCACGAGCAGTACTTC.

This clonotype was counted ten times or more. The chain uses TRBV6-5 and TRBJ2-3; D not resolved. Trimming cost V 9 bases and J 6 bases, with 4 bases left between them. The CDR3 is 9 amino acids. CDR1 is MNHEY and CDR2 is SVGAGI in the germline V gene. The CDR3 coding sequence is TGTGCCAGTTCGGATACGCAGTATTTT. Translation: CASSDTQYF.

There are a few counts of this clonotype. The chain carries TRBV10-3 and TRBJ2-7; TRBD2 matches 7 bases. J lost 2 bases, V lost 8 bases, and 6 bases had no gene match. Germline-derived CDR1 and CDR2 are ENHRY and SYGVKD. The CDR3 consists of 13 residues. Here the CDR3 DNA reads TGTGCCATCTCTGAGGGAGGGCCCTACGAGCAGTACTTC. It translates to CAISEGGPYEQYF.

This clonotype was observed many times. The gene calls are TRBV6-2 or TRBV6-3 and TRBJ2-7; D is possibly TRBD1 or TRBD2 (5 bases each). CDR1 and CDR2 from the germline V gene are MNHEY and SVGEGT. The CDR3 has 16 amino acids. V lost 5 bases and J lost 0, with 17 bases in between. CDR3 nucleotides: TGTGCCAGCAGTGGAACCGGGACCAAACCCTCCTACGAGCAGTACTTC. Its protein product is CASSGTGTKPSYEQYF.